This TCR beta chain was sequenced in a study of low-dose radiotherapy and immunotherapy resistance in tumors. About the research overall: Cyclophosphamide infusions of 200 mg/m2 came every two weeks, one day before radiation-immunotherapy.

Described time point: before trial treatment. At least ten counts were recorded for this clonotype. Both TCRalpha and TCRbeta chains were reverse transcribed with V-gene-specific primers. A constant-region primer paired with the V-primer adapter amplified TCRs over about 19 PCR cycles. It was by in vitro transcription that isolated mRNA was amplified. TCRdb analysed the reads with MiXCR anew, one entry per CDR3 protein. The table shows around 79,000 distinct CDR3 sequences, with under 20% occurring only once. Per the germline V gene, CDR1 is MNHEY and CDR2 is SMNVEV (reference sequence). This CDR3 region has 15 residues. Germline trimming cut 9 bases from V and 1 base from J; bases unmatched to any gene: 7.

V gene TRBV27 combines with J gene TRBJ2-3, with 10 bases lining up with TRBD1. The specimen was PBMCs, collected before treatment. This clonotype was obtained from a male donor with prostate cancer. The CDR3 here is CASSSGTGGTDTQYF. The CDR3 bases are TGTGCCAGTTCATCCGGGACAGGGGGCACAGATACGCAGTATTTT.